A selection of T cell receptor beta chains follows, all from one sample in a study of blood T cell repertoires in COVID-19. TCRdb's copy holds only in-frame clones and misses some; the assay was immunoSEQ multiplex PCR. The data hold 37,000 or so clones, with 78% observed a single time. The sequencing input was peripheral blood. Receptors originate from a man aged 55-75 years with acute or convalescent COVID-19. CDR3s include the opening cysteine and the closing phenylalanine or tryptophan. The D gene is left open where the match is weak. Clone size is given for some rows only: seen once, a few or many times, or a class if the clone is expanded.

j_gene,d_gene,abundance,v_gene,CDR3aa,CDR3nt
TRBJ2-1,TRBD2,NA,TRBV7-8,CASSPVKTGTSGYNEQFF,TGTGCCAGCAGCCCAGTAAAAACCGGGACTAGCGGATACAATGAGCAGTTCTTC
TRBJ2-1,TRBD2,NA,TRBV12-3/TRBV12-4,CASSLGGGEQFF,TGTGCCAGCAGTTTAGGGGGAGGGGAGCAGTTCTTC
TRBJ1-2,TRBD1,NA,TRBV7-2,CASSPHGPYRGNYGYTF,TGTGCCAGCAGCCCGCATGGCCCATACAGGGGTAACTATGGCTACACCTTC
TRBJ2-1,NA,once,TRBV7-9,CASSLGSGQYNEQFF,TGTGCCAGCAGCTTAGGTAGCGGTCAGTACAATGAGCAGTTCTTC
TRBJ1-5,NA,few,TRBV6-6,CASSYMRDQPQHF,TGTGCCAGCAGTTACATGAGGGATCAGCCCCAGCATTTT
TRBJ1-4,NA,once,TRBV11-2,CASSLFGTLTTNEKLFF,TGTGCCAGCAGCTTATTTGGGACACTAACAACTAATGAAAAACTGTTTTTT
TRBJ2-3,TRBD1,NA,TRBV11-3,CASSLLAGQGTDTQYF,TGTGCCAGCAGCTTATTGGCTGGACAGGGGACAGATACGCAGTATTTT
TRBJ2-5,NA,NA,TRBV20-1,CSASPALGSQETQYF,TGCAGTGCTAGTCCGGCGCTAGGAAGCCAAGAGACCCAGTACTTC
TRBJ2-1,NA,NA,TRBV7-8,CASSSGQPLFNEQFF,TGTGCCAGCAGCTCCGGACAGCCTCTATTCAATGAGCAGTTCTTC
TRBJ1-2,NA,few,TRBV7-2,CASSSQGGSGYTF,TGTGCCAGCAGCTCACAGGGAGGGAGCGGCTACACCTTC
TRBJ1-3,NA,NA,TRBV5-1,CASSPEGYGNTIYF,TGCGCCAGCAGCCCGGAGGGGTACGGAAACACCATATATTTT
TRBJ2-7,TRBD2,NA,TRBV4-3,CASSQEPSGSNEQYF,TGCGCCAGCAGCCAAGAGCCTAGCGGGAGCAACGAGCAGTACTTC
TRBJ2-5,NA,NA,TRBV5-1,CASSLVPSRGTQETQYF,TGCGCCAGCAGCTTGGTCCCGAGCAGGGGAACGCAAGAGACCCAGTACTTC
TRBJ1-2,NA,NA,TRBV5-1,CASSLSGMLYGYTF,TGCGCCAGCAGCTTGTCAGGGATGTTGTATGGCTACACCTTC
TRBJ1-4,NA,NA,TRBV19,CASSIAGSNNEKLFF,TGTGCCAGTAGTATAGCAGGAAGCAATAATGAAAAACTGTTTTTT
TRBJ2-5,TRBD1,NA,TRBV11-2,CASSTDGRDRALETQYF,TGTGCCAGCAGCACGGACGGGCGGGACAGGGCGTTGGAGACCCAGTACTTC
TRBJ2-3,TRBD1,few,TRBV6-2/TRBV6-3,CASSYFRDRGTDTQYF,TGTGCCAGCAGTTACTTCCGGGACAGGGGCACAGATACGCAGTATTTT
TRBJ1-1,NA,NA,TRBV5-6,CASTQGQGINTEAFF,TGTGCCAGCACCCAGGGGCAGGGGATAAACACTGAAGCTTTCTTT
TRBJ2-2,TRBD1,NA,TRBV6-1,CASREPFDRGRTGELFF,TGTGCCAGCAGGGAACCCTTTGACAGGGGACGCACCGGGGAGCTGTTTTTT
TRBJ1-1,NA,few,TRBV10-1,CASSARGDTEAFF,TGCGCCAGCAGTGCCCGGGGGGACACTGAAGCTTTCTTT
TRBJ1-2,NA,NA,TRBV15,CATSTGDYGYTF,TGTGCCACCAGCACGGGGGATTATGGCTACACCTTC
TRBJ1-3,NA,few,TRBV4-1,CASSQDGGGPGNTIYF,TGCGCCAGCAGCCAAGATGGTGGAGGTCCTGGAAACACCATATATTTT
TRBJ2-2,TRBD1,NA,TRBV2,CASSPTGGGTGELFF,TGTGCCAGCAGCCCCACAGGGGGCGGCACCGGGGAGCTGTTTTTT
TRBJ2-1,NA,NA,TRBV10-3,CAISEGAAYNEQFF,TGTGCCATCAGTGAGGGAGCCGCCTACAATGAGCAGTTCTTC
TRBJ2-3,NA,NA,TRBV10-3,CAISEKTGDTQYF,TGTGCCATCAGTGAGAAGACGGGAGATACGCAGTATTTT
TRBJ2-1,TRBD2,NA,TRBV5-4,CASSPGTSGSREQFF,TGTGCCAGCAGCCCCGGGACTAGCGGGTCACGTGAGCAGTTCTTC
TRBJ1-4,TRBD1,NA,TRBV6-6,CASSRTGVEKLFF,TGTGCCAGCAGTAGGACAGGGGTTGAAAAACTGTTTTTT
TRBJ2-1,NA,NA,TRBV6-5,CASRWDKNNEQFF,TGTGCCAGCAGATGGGACAAAAACAATGAGCAGTTCTTC
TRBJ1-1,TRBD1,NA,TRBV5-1,CASSPGTANTEAFF,TGCGCCAGCAGCCCCGGGACAGCGAACACTGAAGCTTTCTTT
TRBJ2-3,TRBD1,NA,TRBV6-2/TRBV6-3,CASSSGDRGPDTQYF,TGTGCCAGCAGTTCGGGCGACAGGGGGCCCGATACGCAGTATTTT
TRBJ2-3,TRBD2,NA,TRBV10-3,CAISRGGPTDTQYF,TGTGCCATCAGCCGGGGGGGGCCTACAGATACGCAGTATTTT
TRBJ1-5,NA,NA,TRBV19,CASSAGAWSNQPQHF,TGTGCCAGTAGTGCAGGGGCATGGAGCAATCAGCCCCAGCATTTT
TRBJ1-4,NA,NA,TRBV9,CASSSRQVGKLFF,TGTGCCAGCAGCTCGAGACAGGTGGGGAAACTGTTTTTT
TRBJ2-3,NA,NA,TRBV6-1,CASSEQSPSTDTQYF,TGTGCCAGCAGTGAACAGTCACCTAGCACAGATACGCAGTATTTT
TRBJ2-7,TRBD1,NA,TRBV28,CASSSTGDEQYF,TGTGCCAGCAGCTCTACAGGGGACGAGCAGTACTTC
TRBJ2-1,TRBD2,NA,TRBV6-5,CASSFRRTSHEQFF,TGTGCCAGCAGTTTCCGACGGACTAGTCATGAGCAGTTCTTC
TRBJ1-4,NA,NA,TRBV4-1,CASSLRAGNGGANEKLFF,TGCGCCAGCAGCCTTAGGGCAGGGAATGGTGGGGCTAATGAAAAACTGTTTTTT